These 5 T cell receptor beta chains share one sample of origin, sequenced in a study of blood T cell repertoires in COVID-19. The method was immunoSEQ multiplex PCR; TCRdb's version includes in-frame clones alone and lacks a portion of them. The sample has almost 300,000 clones; about 87% are singletons. The specimen sequenced was peripheral blood. These receptors came from a man in his 70s with acute or convalescent COVID-19.

This rearrangement joins TRBV11-2 to TRBJ2-2, with D perhaps matching TRBD2 (5 bases). There are 16 residues in the CDR3. The V and J ends lost 4 bases and 5 bases respectively, with 17 bases between them. Germline assignment: CDR1 SGHAT and CDR2 FQNNGV. As DNA, the CDR3 is TGTGCCAGCAGCTATTCGGAGGCGCCGTGGACCGGGGAGCTGTTTTTT. Amino acids: CASSYSEAPWTGELFF.

The chain couples TRBV2 to TRBJ1-5; D might be TRBD1 (5 bases). CDR1 is SNHLY and CDR2 is FYNNEI in the germline V gene. The CDR3 spans 14 residues. V was pared by 3 bases and J by 6 bases, with 12 bases between. CDR3 in amino acids: CASSDQGRGQPQHF. The CDR3, as DNA: TGTGCCAGCAGTGACCAGGGAAGGGGTCAGCCCCAGCATTTT.

CDR3 in amino acids: CAWSLGSGGSTDTQYF. The CDR3 DNA reads TGTGCCTGGAGTTTGGGTAGCGGGGGGAGCACAGATACGCAGTATTTT. The chain carries TRBV30 and TRBJ2-3; TRBD2 agrees at 10 bases. This CDR3 has 16 amino acids. The germline V gene encodes CDR1 GTSNPN and CDR2 SVGIG (reference sequence). With V trimmed by 2 bases and J by 0 bases, 5 bases remained unmatched.

This chain connects TRBV7-9 to TRBJ2-5; possible D gene TRBD2, 5 bases. The V and J ends lost 0 bases and 4 bases respectively, with 9 bases between them. Germline V gene data show CDR1 as SEHNR and CDR2 as FQNEAQ (reference sequence). This CDR3 contains 14 residues. The CDR3 loop reads CASSLASAGETQYF. The DNA for the CDR3 is TGTGCCAGCAGCTTAGCATCCGCGGGAGAGACCCAGTACTTC.

The chain links TRBV19 to TRBJ2-1; 11 positions match TRBD2. V trimming: 3 bases; J trimming: 1 base; junction bases outside the gene matches: 5. The length of the CDR3 is 17 residues. CDR1 is LNHDA, CDR2 SQIVND, per germline (reference sequence). CDR3 nucleotide sequence: TGTGCCAGTAGTATCACTAGCGGGGGTGTATCCTACAATGAGCAGTTCTTC. It yields the protein CASSITSGGVSYNEQFF. The full variable domain, its missing parts supplied by reference TRBV19 and TRBJ2-1, is DGGITQSPKYLFRKEGQNVTLSCEQNLNHDAMYWYRQDPGQGLRLIYYSQIVNDFQKGDIAEGYSVSREKKESFPLTVTSAQKNPTAFYLCASSITSGGVSYNEQFFGPGTRLTVL.